Listed below are T cell receptor beta chains from one sample, sequenced in a study of control samples from healthy donors and cancer patients. Repertoires were generated with immunoSEQ multiplex PCR, while TCRdb's copy carries only in-frame clones and drops some. Here the sample spans approximately 15,000 clones, over 70% being singletons. The sample comprised PBMCs. Every receptor here comes from a woman in her 70s with colorectal cancer. Each CDR3 is given with its conserved first and last residue. Fields, in order: V gene, D gene, clone size, J gene, CDR3 protein, CDR3 DNA. D genes are given only for firm matches. Size is omitted from some rows. Given values are once, few, many or a class for expanded clones.

>TRBV7-8|TRBD1|-|TRBJ1-4
CASSRQGASEKLFF
TGTGCCAGCAGCCGACAGGGGGCTAGCGAAAAACTGTTTTTT
>TRBV24-1|TRBD1|-|TRBJ2-3
CAIAGTGGNTQYF
TGTGCCATAGCCGGGACAGGGGGAAATACGCAGTATTTT
>TRBV6-6|-|-|TRBJ2-2
CASTLSGVNTGELFF
TGTGCCAGCACCCTCTCCGGAGTGAACACCGGGGAGCTGTTTTTT
>TRBV30|TRBD1|once|TRBJ2-7
CAWRRLQGVPSYEQYF
TGTGCCTGGAGGAGGCTTCAGGGGGTTCCCTCCTACGAGCAGTACTTC
>TRBV7-9|-|-|TRBJ1-4
CASSIPEGGANEKLFF
TGTGCCAGCAGCATACCCGAAGGGGGAGCTAATGAAAAACTGTTTTTT
>TRBV6-1|-|-|TRBJ1-4
CASSETGKEKLFF
TGTGCCAGCAGTGAAACAGGAAAAGAAAAACTGTTTTTT
>TRBV7-8|-|-|TRBJ1-4
CASSLGQGNEKLFF
TGTGCCAGCAGCTTAGGGCAGGGTAATGAAAAACTGTTTTTT
>TRBV4-2|-|-|TRBJ2-3
CASSQGQEPTDTQYF
TGTGCCAGCAGCCAAGGGCAGGAGCCCACAGATACGCAGTATTTT
>TRBV21-1|-|-|TRBJ2-6
CASSNGTAGANVLTF
TGTGCCAGCAGTAACGGGACAGCTGGGGCCAACGTCCTGACTTTC
>TRBV4-2|-|-|TRBJ1-5
CASSQESYGGRNQPQHF
TGTGCCAGCAGCCAAGAGAGTTATGGGGGTAGGAATCAGCCCCAGCATTTT
>TRBV19|-|-|TRBJ1-5
CASSHVRGNQPQHF
TGTGCCAGTAGTCACGTAAGGGGTAATCAGCCCCAGCATTTT
>TRBV29-1|-|-|TRBJ2-7
CSGGPGYEQYF
TGCAGCGGCGGCCCGGGGTACGAGCAGTACTTC
>TRBV7-6|-|-|TRBJ2-7
CASSLGAGWSYEQYF
TGTGCCAGCAGCTTAGGCGCAGGGTGGTCGTACGAGCAGTACTTC
>TRBV9|-|-|TRBJ1-5
CASSPGVGQPQHF
TGTGCCAGCAGCCCCGGGGTGGGTCAGCCCCAGCATTTT
>TRBV4-3|TRBD2|-|TRBJ2-1
CASSQLFTSGRWNEQFF
TGCGCCAGCAGCCAACTATTTACTAGCGGGAGGTGGAATGAGCAGTTCTTC
>TRBV4-2|TRBD1|-|TRBJ2-5
CASSQGQGKGQETQYF
TGTGCCAGCAGCCAGGGACAGGGAAAAGGACAAGAGACCCAGTACTTC
>TRBV7-3|-|-|TRBJ1-1
CASSLTRLTEAFF
TGTGCCAGCAGCTTAACAAGACTAACTGAAGCTTTCTTT
>TRBV4-2|-|few|TRBJ2-3
CASSQGGLTDTQYF
TGTGCCAGCAGCCAGGGGGGGCTCACAGATACGCAGTATTTT
>TRBV5-4|-|-|TRBJ2-5
CASSSPRGEETQYF
TGTGCCAGCAGCTCCCCCCGGGGAGAAGAGACCCAGTACTTC
>TRBV12-3/TRBV12-4|-|-|TRBJ1-2
CASSIGTNYGYTF
TGTGCCAGCAGTATAGGGACTAACTATGGCTACACCTTC
>TRBV24-1|TRBD1|-|TRBJ2-2
CATSDAGTGGTGELFF
TGTGCCACCAGTGACGCCGGGACAGGGGGAACCGGGGAGCTGTTTTTT
>TRBV2|-|-|TRBJ1-1
CASSMTDGGLYTEAFF
TGTGCCAGCAGTATGACAGATGGGGGCCTTTACACTGAAGCTTTCTTT
>TRBV4-3|-|-|TRBJ1-2
CASSQDWSGGGYTF
TGCGCCAGCAGCCAAGATTGGAGTGGAGGTGGCTACACCTTC
>TRBV5-4|-|-|TRBJ1-1
CASSLAATNTEAFF
TGTGCCAGCAGCTTGGCCGCCACGAACACTGAAGCTTTCTTT
>TRBV4-2|TRBD1|-|TRBJ2-7
CASSQEGTGAYEQYF
TGTGCCAGCAGCCAAGAAGGGACAGGGGCCTACGAGCAGTACTTC
>TRBV4-1|TRBD2|once|TRBJ2-5
CASSHPQAGREETQYF
TGCGCCAGCAGCCACCCCCAGGCGGGGAGGGAGGAGACCCAGTACTTC
>TRBV4-1|TRBD2|few|TRBJ2-7
CASSQASGGVYEQYF
TGCGCCAGCAGCCAAGCTAGCGGGGGAGTTTACGAGCAGTACTTC
>TRBV7-3|-|-|TRBJ2-7
CASSLMPGRHEQYF
TGTGCCAGCAGCTTAATGCCAGGGAGACACGAGCAGTACTTC
>TRBV2|-|few|TRBJ1-2
CASRQEYGYTF
TGTGCCAGCAGACAGGAATATGGCTACACCTTC
>TRBV19|-|-|TRBJ1-5
CASSISGVNQPQHF
TGTGCCAGTAGTATATCCGGGGTCAATCAGCCCCAGCATTTT
>TRBV5-1|-|once|TRBJ2-3
CASTPWQRSTDTQYF
TGCGCCAGCACCCCGTGGCAGAGGAGCACAGATACGCAGTATTTT
>TRBV4-3|-|-|TRBJ2-5
CASSQDSGETQYF
TGCGCCAGCAGCCAAGATTCGGGGGAGACCCAGTACTTC
>TRBV25-1|TRBD1|-|TRBJ1-6
CASSGTGNSPLHF
TGTGCCAGCAGTGGGACAGGGAATTCACCCCTCCACTTT
>TRBV13|TRBD1|-|TRBJ1-1
CASSSRWGQVTEAFF
TGTGCCAGCAGCTCCCGATGGGGACAGGTGACTGAAGCTTTCTTT
>TRBV18|TRBD2|-|TRBJ2-3
CASSPPVEVAGITDTQYF
TGTGCCAGCTCACCACCGGTGGAGGTAGCGGGAATCACAGATACGCAGTATTTT
>TRBV4-2|-|-|TRBJ2-3
CASRLGEGPSTDTQYF
TGTGCCAGCCGCTTGGGCGAGGGCCCAAGCACAGATACGCAGTATTTT
>TRBV7-2|-|-|TRBJ1-5
CASSPELNQPQHF
TGTGCCAGCAGCCCCGAACTAAATCAGCCCCAGCATTTT